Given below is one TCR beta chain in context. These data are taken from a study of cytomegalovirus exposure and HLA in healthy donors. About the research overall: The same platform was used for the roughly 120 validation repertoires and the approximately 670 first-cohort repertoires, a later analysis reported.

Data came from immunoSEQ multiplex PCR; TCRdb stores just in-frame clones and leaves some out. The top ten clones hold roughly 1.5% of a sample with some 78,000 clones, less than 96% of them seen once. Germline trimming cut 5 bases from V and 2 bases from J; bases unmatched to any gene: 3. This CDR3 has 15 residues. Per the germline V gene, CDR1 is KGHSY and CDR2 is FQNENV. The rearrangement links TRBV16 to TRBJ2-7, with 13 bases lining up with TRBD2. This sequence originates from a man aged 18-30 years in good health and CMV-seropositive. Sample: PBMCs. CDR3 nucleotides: TGTGCCAGCAGCAGCGGGACTAGCGGGGCCTACGAGCAGTACTTC. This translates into CASSSGTSGAYEQYF.